This T cell receptor beta chain was profiled in a study of T cells in Graves' hyperthyroidism and ophthalmopathy. Researchers amplified the TCR beta CDR3 regions from RNA transcripts. RT-PCR in the first round (using the HTBI primer set) targeted the TCR CDR3. TCRdb called the multiplex PCR reads again in MiXCR, with one record for every CDR3 protein. Of hundreds of thousands of distinct CDR3 sequences in the sample, around 16% were seen once. V gave up 3 bases and J gave up 3 bases, with 8 bases separating them. This CDR3 has 13 residues. CDR1 and CDR2 (germline): MDHEN, SYDVKM. In its sample, this clonotype was seen many times.

The chain combines TRBV28 with TRBJ1-2, with D unresolved. The sample consisted of blood. The receptor was isolated from a woman aged 18-29 years with Graves' hyperthyroidism. The CDR3 region is CASSFGQDYGYTF. The CDR3 DNA reads as TGTGCCAGCAGTTTTGGGCAGGACTATGGCTACACCTTC.